Below are 17 T cell receptor beta chains sequenced from a single sample in a study of blood T cell repertoires in COVID-19. Repertoires were generated with immunoSEQ multiplex PCR, while TCRdb's copy carries only in-frame clones and drops some. The data show under 300,000 clones, 82% seen once. Sequencing was carried out using peripheral blood. The receptors were gathered from an elderly woman with active or convalescent COVID-19.

The chain joins TRBV18 to TRBJ1-2, with D unresolved. The CDR3 consists of 13 residues. V lost 4 bases, J lost 2 bases, and 8 bases lay in between. The germline gives CDR1 KGHSH, CDR2 LQKENI. The CDR3, as DNA: TGTGCCAGCTCACAGTCAGTCAACTATGGCTACACCTTC. The encoded protein is CASSQSVNYGYTF.

This rearrangement joins TRBV5-6 to TRBJ2-7, with D perhaps TRBD1 (5 bases). Trimming took 6 bases from V and 0 from J, leaving 16 bases between them. Germline V lookup: CDR1 SGHDT, CDR2 YYEEEE. The CDR3 contains 15 residues. CDR3 residues: CASTFRQTTSYEQYF. For the CDR3, the DNA is TGTGCCAGCACCTTTAGACAGACAACCTCCTACGAGCAGTACTTC.

The gene calls are TRBV15 and TRBJ2-1; 11 bases agree with TRBD2. The ends lost 1 base at V and 7 bases at J; junction bases unmatched: 3. This CDR3 spans 15 amino acids. Per the germline V gene, CDR1 is LNHNV and CDR2 is YYDKDF (reference sequence). Here the CDR3 reads CATSRGPSGRNEQFF. CDR3 sequence (DNA): TGTGCCACCAGCAGAGGTCCTAGCGGGAGGAATGAGCAGTTCTTC.

V and J are TRBV4-1 and TRBJ2-5; 10 nucleotides line up with TRBD2. From germline, CDR1 is MGHRA and CDR2 YSYEKL. V trimming: 1 base; J trimming: 0 bases; junction bases outside the gene matches: 5. The CDR3 consists of 17 residues. CDR3 sequence: CASSQAGLAAYQETQYF. The CDR3 DNA follows: TGCGCCAGCAGCCAAGCAGGACTAGCGGCGTACCAAGAGACCCAGTACTTC.

Remarks on this clone: Sequence at one end of the junction differs from germline and may be a read error. This CDR3 is also generated by other DNA sequences in the sample. This chain's CDR3 is CASSTWTGRYSPLHF. Here the CDR3 DNA reads TGCGCCAGCAGCACGTGGACAGGCCGCTATTCACCCCTCCACTTT. The chain carries TRBV5-6 and TRBJ1-6; the match to TRBD1 covers 7 bases. The CDR3 contains 15 residues. Germline CDR1 SGHDT, CDR2 YYEEEE.

The rearrangement links TRBV5-4 to TRBJ2-1; 10 nucleotides align to TRBD2. The trim removed 0 bases at V and 5 bases at J, leaving 8 bases unmatched. The CDR3 runs 17 residues. Germline loops: CDR1 SGHNT, CDR2 YYREEE (reference sequence). The CDR3 coding sequence is TGTGCCAGCAGCTTGGCCCGGGGCGGGACTAGCGACAATGAGCAGTTCTTC. It translates to CASSLARGGTSDNEQFF.

The genes are TRBV2 and TRBJ1-5, with D tentatively TRBD1 (5 bases). This CDR3 has 13 residues. Trimming took off 5 bases at V and 4 bases at J, with 9 bases between the two ends. The V gene's germline CDR1 is SNHLY and CDR2 FYNNEI. In nucleotides, the CDR3 is TGTGCCAGCAGTATGGCAGGGAATCAGCCCCAGCATTTT. This encodes CASSMAGNQPQHF.

The gene calls are TRBV2 and TRBJ2-7; TRBD1 matches 7 bases. The CDR3 runs 13 residues. Unmatched junction bases numbered 6, after V lost 5 bases and J lost 5 bases. Germline CDR1 is SNHLY and CDR2 is FYNNEI. Here the CDR3 reads CASSSQGIHEQYF. The CDR3 DNA follows: TGTGCCAGCAGTTCACAGGGGATCCACGAGCAGTACTTC.

This clone has just a few counts. V usage is TRBV7-9 and J usage is TRBJ1-2; D is perhaps TRBD1 (6 bases). Germline V gene data show CDR1 as SEHNR and CDR2 as FQNEAQ (reference sequence). The CDR3 sequence is 14 residues long. V was pared by 6 bases and J by 1 base, with 12 bases between. CDR3 in DNA: TGTGCCAGCAGGCTACTAGGGGGTAACTATGGCTACACCTTC. Protein product: CASRLLGGNYGYTF.

The chain couples TRBV6-5 to TRBJ1-2; D perhaps matches TRBD1 (6 bases). Deletions cut 8 bases from V and 2 bases from J, with 15 bases between. CDR3 size: 14 residues. Germline CDR1 is MNHEY and CDR2 is SVGAGI. In DNA, the CDR3 is TGTGCCAGCGGGGGGGCCGGAGGGAACTATGGCTACACCTTC. Translation gives CASGGAGGNYGYTF.

The chain couples TRBV2 to TRBJ1-3, with unresolved D. Per germline, CDR1 SNHLY and CDR2 FYNNEI. V lost 7 bases, J lost 7 bases, and 14 bases lay in between. CDR3 length: 13 amino acids. In DNA, the CDR3 is TGTGCCAGCAACTATGCCCCAAGGAACACCATATATTTT. Translated: CASNYAPRNTIYF.

The rearrangement uses TRBV28 and TRBJ1-6; 7 bases match TRBD1. There are 15 residues in the CDR3. After removal of 7 bases from V and 2 bases from J, the junction contained 5 bases not matched to a gene. Per germline, CDR1 MDHEN and CDR2 SYDVKM. This CDR3 reads CASIGGGPYNSPLHF. Written as DNA, the CDR3 is TGTGCCAGCATCGGAGGGGGCCCCTATAATTCACCCCTCCACTTT.

The genes are TRBV12-3 or TRBV12-4 and TRBJ1-6; possibly TRBD1 for D (5 bases). This CDR3 contains 12 residues. V was trimmed by 6 bases and J by 13 bases, leaving 13 bases between them. CDR3 protein: CASSRDSTPLHF. CDR3 DNA: TGTGCCAGCAGCCGGGACTCTACCCCCCTCCACTTT.

This chain links TRBV6-4 with TRBJ2-1; TRBD1 agrees at 10 bases. Germline CDR1 is MRHNA and CDR2 is SNTAGT. V lost 4 bases, J lost 6 bases, and 6 bases stayed unmatched. The CDR3 consists of 15 residues. The CDR3 coding sequence is TGTGCCAGCAGTGTGGGGACAGGGGATTCCAATGAGCAGTTCTTC. As protein: CASSVGTGDSNEQFF.

The chain carries TRBV7-9 and TRBJ2-7; 9 bases fit TRBD1. J was trimmed by 0 bases and V by 4 bases; bases with no gene match: 16. The CDR3 runs to 19 residues. Germline CDR1 and CDR2: SEHNR and FQNEAQ (reference sequence). The CDR3 loop reads CASSYLPGQGRASSYEQYF. The CDR3 DNA is TGTGCCAGCAGCTACTTACCGGGACAGGGAAGAGCAAGCTCCTACGAGCAGTACTTC.

The V call is TRBV18, the J call TRBJ1-3; TRBD1 matches at 8 bases. This CDR3 has 14 residues. J was trimmed by 9 bases and V by 3 bases; bases with no gene match: 7. Per germline, CDR1 KGHSH and CDR2 LQKENI. The CDR3 spells CASSPDREYSTIYF. The DNA for the CDR3 is TGTGCCAGCTCACCGGACAGGGAATATAGCACCATATATTTT.

This chain links TRBV7-2 with TRBJ1-4; no clear D gene. Trimming cost V 5 bases and J 8 bases, with 15 bases left between them. CDR1 is SGHTA, CDR2 FQGNSA, per germline. The CDR3 consists of 14 residues. This chain's CDR3 is CASSHLELSEKLFF. The CDR3 DNA is TGTGCCAGCAGCCACCTTGAACTGAGCGAAAAACTGTTTTTT. The variable domain in full, with the rest retrieved from reference TRBV7-2 and TRBJ1-4, is GAGVSQSPSNKVTEKGKDVELRCDPISGHTALYWYRQSLGQGLEFLIYFQGNSAPDKSGLPSDRFSAERTGGSVSTLTIQRTQQEDSAVYLCASSHLELSEKLFFGSGTQLSVL.